The 14 T cell receptor beta chains below all came from one sample that was sequenced in a study of chemoradiotherapy in HPV16-positive cancers. TCRdb's copy holds only in-frame clones and misses some; the assay was immunoSEQ multiplex PCR. The table shows 30,000 to 35,000 clones, with around four fifths occurring only once. The input for sequencing was blood, taken from a patient who underwent chemoradiotherapy. These receptors were taken from a human donor with HPV-associated anogenital cancer.

The rearrangement joins TRBV10-3 to TRBJ1-2; D gene ambiguous. Germline values: CDR1 ENHRY, CDR2 SYGVKD. The ends were cut back, 10 bases at V and 4 bases at J, with 16 bases in the middle. The CDR3 totals 13 residues. The CDR3 loop is CATDAGPSYGYTF. The DNA of the CDR3 is TGTGCCACGGACGCCGGGCCGAGCTATGGCTACACCTTC.

This chain joins TRBV30 and TRBJ2-6, with D unresolved. Trimming stripped 5 bases from V and 1 base from J, with 0 bases between. The CDR3 is 11 residues long. Germline-derived CDR1 and CDR2 are GTSNPN and SVGIG (reference sequence). The CDR3 sequence: CAWSGANVLTF. DNA for the CDR3: TGTGCCTGGTCTGGGGCCAACGTCCTGACTTTC.

The genes are TRBV18 and TRBJ1-4, with 10 nucleotides matching TRBD1. Germline V gene lookup returns CDR1 KGHSH and CDR2 LQKENI. The CDR3 consists of 14 residues. The trim removed 6 bases at V and 6 bases at J, leaving 4 bases unmatched. CDR3 nucleotides: TGTGCCAGCTCCCCCGGGACAGGGGATGAAAAACTGTTTTTT. This codes for CASSPGTGDEKLFF.

V usage is TRBV5-8 and J usage is TRBJ2-1; TRBD1 matches 7 bases. Trimming took 2 bases from V and 4 from J; bases not matched to a gene: 6. This CDR3 spans 15 amino acids. Germline V gene data show CDR1 as SGHTS and CDR2 as YDEGEE. The CDR3 reads CASSFGTALYNEQFF. Here the CDR3 DNA reads TGTGCCAGCAGCTTTGGGACAGCCTTGTACAATGAGCAGTTCTTC.

The V call is TRBV6-1, the J call TRBJ2-3; the D gene is possibly TRBD2 (6 bases). Germline V gene sequence: CDR1 MNHNS, CDR2 SASEGT. The CDR3 runs 13 residues. Between the trimmed V and J ends, which lost 6 bases and 4 bases, there was a span of 11 bases. The CDR3 DNA reads TGTGCCAGCAGGGGGGGATCGCCAGATACGCAGTATTTT. It yields the protein CASRGGSPDTQYF.

The genes are TRBV5-6 and TRBJ2-5; 9 positions match TRBD2. With 4 bases clipped from V and 4 bases from J, the junction kept 20 bases outside the gene matches. Per germline, CDR1 SGHDT and CDR2 YYEEEE. This CDR3 region has 19 residues. CDR3 protein: CASSIQLVAGGPWGETQYF. Written as DNA, the CDR3 is TGTGCCAGCAGCATCCAACTGGTGGCGGGGGGGCCTTGGGGAGAGACCCAGTACTTC. The complete variable domain, with remaining parts taken from reference TRBV5-6 and TRBJ2-5, reads DAGVTQSPTHLIKTRGQQVTLRCSPKSGHDTVSWYQQALGQGPQFIFQYYEEEERQRGNFPDRFSGHQFPNYSSELNVNALLLGDSALYLCASSIQLVAGGPWGETQYFGPGTRLLVL.

V is TRBV30 and J is TRBJ2-7; TRBD1 might be the D (6 bases). V was shortened by 5 bases and J by 1 base, with 6 bases between the two germline ends. This CDR3 has 11 amino acids. Germline V lookup: CDR1 GTSNPN, CDR2 SVGIG (reference sequence). The CDR3 here is CAWGQSYEQYF. The DNA of the CDR3 is TGTGCCTGGGGACAGTCCTACGAGCAGTACTTC.

This sequence joins TRBV7-9 and TRBJ1-6, with D unclear. The ends were cut back, 1 base at V and 9 bases at J, with 7 bases in the middle. The CDR3 is made up of 13 amino acids. The V gene's germline CDR1 is SEHNR and CDR2 FQNEAQ (reference sequence). The CDR3 spells CASSLEAGSPLHF. The CDR3 DNA sequence: TGTGCCAGCAGCTTAGAGGCGGGTTCACCCCTCCACTTT.

This clone was counted a few times. The rearrangement uses TRBV6-1 and TRBJ2-7; no reliable D call. The length of the CDR3 is 12 residues. V was cut by 6 bases and J by 4 bases, with 10 bases left in between. Germline CDR1 MNHNS, CDR2 SASEGT. CDR3 amino acids: CASRAQRYEQYF. In nucleotides, the CDR3 is TGTGCCAGCAGGGCTCAGAGATACGAGCAGTACTTC.

The J gene is TRBJ1-1, the V gene TRBV6-1, with 7 bases that match TRBD1. This CDR3 is 14 amino acids long. V gave up 5 bases and J gave up 4 bases; unmatched junction bases: 7. Germline lookup yields CDR1 MNHNS and CDR2 SASEGT. In DNA form, the CDR3 reads TGTGCCAGCAGTAGAACCCAGGGGGGCACTGAAGCTTTCTTT. This codes for CASSRTQGGTEAFF.

The CDR3 DNA is TGTGCCAGCTCACCATTGGGACTAGCGGGGATCACAGATACGCAGTATTTT. It encodes CASSPLGLAGITDTQYF. This chain links TRBV18 with TRBJ2-3; 13 positions match TRBD2. The ends lost 2 bases at V and 2 bases at J; junction bases unmatched: 4. Per the germline V gene, CDR1 is KGHSH and CDR2 is LQKENI. CDR3 length equals 17 residues.

The chain links TRBV6-5 to TRBJ2-5, with 13 bases aligning to TRBD2. The CDR3 consists of 15 residues. V lost 6 bases, J lost 4 bases, and 5 bases stayed unmatched. CDR1 and CDR2 (germline): MNHEY, SVGAGI. The CDR3 DNA is TGTGCCAGCAGAACTAGCGGGGGGGCCTTAGAGACCCAGTACTTC. Protein: CASRTSGGALETQYF.

The rearrangement uses TRBV7-9 and TRBJ1-6; D gene uncertain. The CDR3 contains 15 residues. Germline assignment: CDR1 SEHNR and CDR2 FQNEAQ (reference sequence). V was cut by 1 base and J by 8 bases, with 12 bases left in between. CDR3 sequence (DNA): TGTGCCAGCAGCTTAGAAGGGCTCCGCTATTCACCCCTCCACTTT. It translates to CASSLEGLRYSPLHF.

This rearrangement joins TRBV6-5 to TRBJ1-6, with no clear D. Trimming cost V 0 bases and J 11 bases, with 14 bases left between them. Germline V gene data show CDR1 as MNHEY and CDR2 as SVGAGI. This CDR3 comprises 15 residues. The CDR3 nucleotides read TGTGCCAGCAGTTACTCGACCCCAGCGGGGACACCCCTCCACTTT. It yields the protein CASSYSTPAGTPLHF.